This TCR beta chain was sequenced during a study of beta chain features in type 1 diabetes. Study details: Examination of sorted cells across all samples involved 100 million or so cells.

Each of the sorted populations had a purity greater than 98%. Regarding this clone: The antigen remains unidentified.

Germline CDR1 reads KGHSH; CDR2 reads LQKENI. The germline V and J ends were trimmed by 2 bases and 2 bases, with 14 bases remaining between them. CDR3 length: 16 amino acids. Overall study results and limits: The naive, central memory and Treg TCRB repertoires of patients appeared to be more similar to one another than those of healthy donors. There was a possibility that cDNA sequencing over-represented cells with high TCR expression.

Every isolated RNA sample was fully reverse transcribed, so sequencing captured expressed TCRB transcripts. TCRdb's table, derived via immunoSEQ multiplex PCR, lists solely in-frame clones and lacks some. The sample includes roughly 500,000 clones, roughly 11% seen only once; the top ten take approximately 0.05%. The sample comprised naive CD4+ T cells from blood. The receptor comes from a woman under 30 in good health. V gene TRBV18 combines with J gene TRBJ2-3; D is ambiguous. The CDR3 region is CASSPVATSYTDTQYF. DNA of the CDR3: TGTGCCAGCTCACCAGTCGCAACCAGCTACACAGATACGCAGTATTTT.